The subject of this entry is one T cell receptor (beta chain). Its antigen is not known. These data come from a study of PD-L1 blockade in urothelial cancer. Study-level results: By 3 weeks, tumor-associated blood clones had expanded more in durable-benefit patients. Having blood TCR clonality under the median before treatment predicted better survival.

Repertoires were generated with immunoSEQ multiplex PCR, while TCRdb's copy carries only in-frame clones and drops some. The sample holds some 110,000 clones, approximately 90% seen once. Time point reported: peripheral blood 6 weeks after treatment start. Patient sample counts ranged from 1 to 8, pretreatment and on-treatment. Germline V gives CDR1 SGHNT, CDR2 YYREEE (reference sequence). Trimming pared 6 bases from V and 5 bases from J, leaving 19 bases between. This CDR3 is 15 amino acids long. V and J are TRBV5-4 and TRBJ2-3; the D gene is possibly TRBD1 (6 bases). Sequencing used PBMCs, obtained around atezolizumab (anti-PD-L1) treatment. The origin of this receptor is a man in his sixties with urothelial cancer. The CDR3 DNA follows: TGTGCCAGCAACGATTGGACAGACCGGATAGATACGCAGTATTTT. It translates to CASNDWTDRIDTQYF.